The 32 T cell receptor beta chains given below trace back to one sample, sequenced in a study of T cell repertoires in cytomegalovirus infection. One entry per CDR3 protein results from TCRdb running MiXCR on the reads. The table records 700,000 to 850,000 distinct CDR3 sequences, over 25% of them present only once. These receptors' targets are unknown. The sequencing here drew on cultured CD8+ T cells from PBMCs, taken from culture after CMV antigen stimulation. Receptors were obtained from a human donor in good health (CMV status not recorded). Some clones in this sample may be carry-over from other donors' samples.

The chain links TRBV12-5 to TRBJ2-5; D is undetermined. V shed 2 bases and J shed 1 base, with 5 bases lying between them. CDR3 size: 13 residues. CDR1 LGHNT and CDR2 FRNRAP come from the germline V gene. CDR3 amino acids: CASGLSPQETQYF. The CDR3 nucleotides read TGTGCTAGTGGTTTGTCTCCCCAAGAGACCCAGTACTTC.

The sample holds many counts of this clonotype. The chain has TRBV27 and TRBJ1-1, with D maybe TRBD1 (6 bases). V was cut by 4 bases and J by 4 bases, with 19 bases left in between. CDR1 and CDR2 (germline): MNHEY, SMNVEV (reference sequence). The CDR3 loop spans 16 amino acids. DNA of the CDR3: TGTGCCAGCAGTTCCATACCGCAGGGGTCGTTCACTGAAGCTTTCTTT. Encoded protein: CASSSIPQGSFTEAFF.

The V call is TRBV7-4, the J call TRBJ2-7; TRBD1 is a possible D gene (6 bases). This CDR3 is built from 15 residues. V lost 5 bases and J lost 3, with 17 bases in between. Germline CDR1 and CDR2: SGHVT and SQSDAQ. In DNA, the CDR3 is TGTGCCAGCAGCGCCCGGGACATACAGGTCTACGAGCAGTACGTC. This translates into CASSARDIQVYEQYV.

This clonotype was detected a few times. The J gene is TRBJ2-7, the V gene TRBV7-9, with 13 bases fitting TRBD2. J lost 7 bases, V lost 11 bases, and 2 bases had no gene match. This CDR3 has 11 residues. The germline CDR1 and CDR2 sequences are SEHNR and FQNEAQ (reference sequence). DNA of the CDR3: TGTGCCGCGGGACTAGCGGGAGAGCAGTACTTC. Amino acids: CAAGLAGEQYF.

This CDR3 reads CASTYGGTEAFF. CDR3 nucleotide sequence: TGTGCCAGCACCTACGGGGGAACTGAAGCTTTCTTT. V and J are TRBV6-6 and TRBJ1-1; the D gene is possibly TRBD1 (5 bases). Germline V CDR1 and CDR2: MNHNY, SVGAGI (reference sequence). The CDR3 runs to 12 residues. With 7 bases removed from V and 5 bases from J, the gap between germline ends came to 11 bases.

The genes are TRBV6-5 and TRBJ2-5; 15 bases line up with TRBD2. The CDR3 is made up of 16 amino acids. V gave up 4 bases and J gave up 5 bases; unmatched junction bases: 5. Germline assignment: CDR1 MNHEY and CDR2 SVGAGI. The DNA for the CDR3 is TGTGCCAGCAGTTTATGGACTAGCGGGGGGGGGGAGACCCAGTACTTC. Its translation: CASSLWTSGGGETQYF.

This clonotype was detected many times. The chain couples TRBV12-3 or TRBV12-4 to TRBJ1-6, with D perhaps matching TRBD1 (6 bases). This CDR3 has 18 amino acids. The ends were cut back, 3 bases at V and 4 bases at J, with 19 bases in the middle. CDR3 in amino acids: CASSFGAERGYYNSPLHF. CDR3 sequence (DNA): TGTGCCAGCAGTTTCGGGGCCGAAAGGGGGTATTATAATTCACCCCTCCACTTT.

This rearrangement joins TRBV12-3 or TRBV12-4 to TRBJ2-7, with a tentative D call TRBD1 (5 bases). Trimming pared 5 bases from V and 4 bases from J, leaving 12 bases between. The CDR3 is 13 amino acids. Written as DNA, the CDR3 is TGTGCCAGCAGTGCACAGGTGACATACGAGCAGTACTTC. It codes for CASSAQVTYEQYF.

This chain joins TRBV19 and TRBJ2-2, with D uncertain. The V and J ends lost 1 base and 0 bases respectively, with 15 bases between them. This CDR3 spans 18 amino acids. Per germline, CDR1 LNHDA and CDR2 SQIVND (reference sequence). The CDR3 bases are TGTGCCAGTAGTATAGGTCTGACTGAAACCGCGAACACCGGGGAGCTGTTTTTT. It specifies CASSIGLTETANTGELFF.

The sample holds a few counts of this clonotype. This chain uses TRBV6-5 with TRBJ2-1; 7 positions match TRBD2. This CDR3 has 15 residues. The J segment lost 5 bases and the V segment lost 8 bases, leaving 12 bases of the junction unmatched. CDR1 MNHEY and CDR2 SVGAGI come from the germline V gene. CDR3 DNA: TGTGCCAGCGCCCAACGGGACTACCTCCACAATGAGCAGTTCTTC. It encodes CASAQRDYLHNEQFF.

The genes are TRBV9 and TRBJ2-1; D is tentatively TRBD1 or TRBD2 (6 bases each). This CDR3 has 15 amino acids. Trimming took 3 bases from V and 8 from J, leaving 18 bases between them. Germline V gene lookup returns CDR1 SGDLS and CDR2 YYNGEE. The CDR3 loop reads CASSDGGGSTDEQFF. DNA of the CDR3: TGTGCCAGCAGCGACGGGGGCGGCTCAACGGATGAGCAGTTCTTC.

The chain employs TRBV27 and TRBJ2-7, with D perhaps given as TRBD1 or TRBD2 (5 bases each). The V and J ends lost 2 bases and 0 bases respectively, with 14 bases between them. CDR1 is MNHEY and CDR2 is SMNVEV in the germline V gene (reference sequence). This CDR3 has 16 residues. CDR3 nucleotide sequence: TGTGCCAGCAGTTTAACTGGGACGTCCAGCTCCTACGAGCAGTACTTC. Its translation: CASSLTGTSSSYEQYF.

This clonotype has only one observation. The rearrangement joins TRBV4-1 to TRBJ2-7, with D possibly matching TRBD2 (5 bases). The CDR3 spans 15 residues. V lost 3 bases and J 6 bases, leaving 18 bases between the germline ends. Germline V CDR1 and CDR2: MGHRA, YSYEKL. In DNA, the CDR3 is TGCGCCAGCAGCCAGACCGGGTTGACGGGAACCGAGCAGTACTTC. It specifies CASSQTGLTGTEQYF.

The rearrangement links TRBV14 to TRBJ2-1; D remains unclear. The CDR3 covers 15 residues. Germline lookup yields CDR1 SGHDN and CDR2 FVKESK. Trimming cost V 2 bases and J 4 bases, with 12 bases left between them. This chain's CDR3 is CASSQPTPLYNEQFF. CDR3 DNA: TGTGCCAGCAGCCAACCAACCCCCCTTTACAATGAGCAGTTCTTC.

The V call is TRBV4-1, the J call TRBJ1-5; the D gene is possibly TRBD1 (6 bases). The V and J ends lost 0 bases and 4 bases respectively, with 13 bases between them. The CDR3 consists of 16 residues. Germline-derived CDR1 and CDR2 are MGHRA and YSYEKL. Here the CDR3 reads CASSQELGAVNQPQHF. The CDR3 nucleotides read TGCGCCAGCAGCCAAGAGTTGGGGGCCGTAAATCAGCCCCAGCATTTT.

The J gene is TRBJ2-7, the V gene TRBV6-2 or TRBV6-3; 14 positions agree with TRBD2. V dropped 5 bases and J dropped 5; count of bases not matched to a gene: 5. The CDR3 length is 15 residues. Germline V lookup: CDR1 MNHEY, CDR2 SVGEGT. The CDR3, as DNA: TGTGCCAGCAGTGCCGGGACTAGCGGGGGCCACGAGCAGTACGTC. Its translation: CASSAGTSGGHEQYV.

The chain is built from TRBV20-1 and TRBJ1-1; possibly TRBD1 for D (5 bases). With 1 base removed from V and 4 bases from J, the gap between germline ends came to 10 bases. This CDR3 is built from 13 residues. The germline V gene has CDR1 DFQATT and CDR2 SNEGSKA (reference sequence). In DNA, the CDR3 is TGCAGTGCTAGAGCTGTGGGGACCACTGAAGCTTTCTTT. Translating it yields CSARAVGTTEAFF.

The V and J genes are TRBV28 and TRBJ2-1, with D possibly being TRBD2 (5 bases). Germline V gives CDR1 MDHEN, CDR2 SYDVKM. The CDR3 contains 13 residues. V dropped 2 bases and J dropped 9 bases, with 11 bases sitting between them. This CDR3 reads CASSLRPAGEQFF. CDR3 DNA sequence: TGTGCCAGCAGTTTAAGGCCTGCGGGTGAGCAGTTCTTC.

The chain couples TRBV9 to TRBJ1-1; possible D gene TRBD1, 5 bases. V lost 5 bases and J 1 base, leaving 21 bases between the germline ends. Germline V lookup: CDR1 SGDLS, CDR2 YYNGEE. The CDR3 is 17 residues long. The CDR3 coding sequence is TGTGCCAGCAGTCCTTTGCCAGGGACTACCCCGAACACTGAAGCTTTCTTT. It specifies CASSPLPGTTPNTEAFF.

The V gene is TRBV6-6, the J gene TRBJ2-7, with unresolved D. From germline, CDR1 is MNHNY and CDR2 SVGAGI (reference sequence). There are 16 residues in the CDR3. V was clipped by 0 bases and J by 3 bases, with 15 bases between them. The CDR3 DNA reads TGTGCCAGCAGTTACTCGCTCTCCTGGGGATTCTACGAGCAGTACTTC. Encoded protein: CASSYSLSWGFYEQYF.

In this sample, this clonotype turned up many times. The V gene is TRBV7-6, the J gene TRBJ2-3, with D perhaps assigned TRBD1 or TRBD2 (5 bases each). Germline CDR1 SGHVS, CDR2 FNYEAQ. The V gene lost 3 bases and the J gene lost 0 bases, with 10 bases spanning the gap. CDR3 length: 15 amino acids. CDR3 sequence reads: CASSLGTTSTDTQYF. As DNA, the CDR3 is TGTGCCAGCAGCTTGGGGACGACAAGCACAGATACGCAGTATTTT.

This sequence joins TRBV7-8 and TRBJ2-3; 8 bases map to TRBD2. CDR1 SGHVS and CDR2 FQNEAQ come from the germline V gene. This CDR3 region has 15 residues. V was clipped by 5 bases and J by 0 bases; unmatched bases: 4. CDR3 in DNA: TGTGCCAGCAGCCACTTAGCGGGGAGCACAGATACGCAGTATTTT. Translating it yields CASSHLAGSTDTQYF.

V gene TRBV6-2 or TRBV6-3 combines with J gene TRBJ2-3, with TRBD2 as a possible D gene (7 bases). The CDR3 consists of 14 residues. The germline V gene encodes CDR1 MNHEY and CDR2 SVGEGT. The germline V and J ends were trimmed by 3 bases and 4 bases, with 11 bases remaining between them. The chain's CDR3 is CASSYGGAPDTQYF. DNA of the CDR3: TGTGCCAGCAGTTATGGGGGGGCCCCAGATACGCAGTATTTT.

As to this clonotype: An end of the junction does not agree with germline; a read error may underlie this. The chain joins TRBV7-7 to TRBJ2-1; TRBD2 aligns across 14 bases. This CDR3 contains 15 residues. Germline lookup yields CDR1 SSHAT and CDR2 FNYEAQ (reference sequence). In nucleotides, the CDR3 is TGTGCTAGCAGCTTCGGGACTAGCGGGGGTTTTGAGCAGTTCTTC. As protein: CASSFGTSGGFEQFF.

V usage is TRBV7-6 and J usage is TRBJ1-1; possibly TRBD1 for D (6 bases). The germline V gene encodes CDR1 SGHVS and CDR2 FNYEAQ. Trimming removed 5 bases at V and 6 bases at J, with 13 bases between. The CDR3 has 13 residues. CDR3 DNA sequence: TGTGCCAGCAGCCCAAGGGGGATGGCTGAAGCTTTCTTT. This gives the protein CASSPRGMAEAFF.

This clonotype was seen only a few times. This sequence joins TRBV27 and TRBJ1-1; D unclear. From germline, CDR1 is MNHEY and CDR2 SMNVEV (reference sequence). The V end lost 0 bases, the J end lost 0 bases, and 8 bases lay between the germline ends. The CDR3 totals 15 residues. The CDR3 loop is CASSLSIRLNTEAFF. The DNA for the CDR3 is TGTGCCAGCAGTTTATCGATCCGGTTGAACACTGAAGCTTTCTTT.

This clonotype was picked up one time. The rearrangement joins TRBV6-1 to TRBJ2-7, with D possibly TRBD1 on 6 matching bases. This CDR3 is built from 16 residues. V lost 4 bases, J lost 3 bases, and 19 bases lay in between. The germline CDR1 and CDR2 sequences are MNHNS and SASEGT. CDR3 nucleotide sequence: TGTGCCAGCAGTGCCCCCGCCGACAGGACCCTCTACGAGCAGTACTTC. Residues: CASSAPADRTLYEQYF.

The chain combines TRBV7-4 with TRBJ1-1; no clear D. Trimming shortened V by 3 bases and J by 6 bases, and 8 bases separated the two germline ends. CDR1 is SGHVT, CDR2 SQSDAQ, per germline. The CDR3 has 12 amino acids. CDR3 nucleotide sequence: TGTGCCAGCAGCTTTGGTTCTTCTGAAGCTTTCTTT. Amino acids: CASSFGSSEAFF.

This clonotype was detected only once. The chain combines TRBV2 with TRBJ2-1; TRBD2 is a possible D gene (6 bases). Trimming removed 5 bases at V and 7 bases at J, with 12 bases between. Germline CDR1 is SNHLY and CDR2 is FYNNEI. The CDR3 totals 13 residues. The CDR3 sequence is CASSTRTKNEQFF. The CDR3 nucleotides are TGTGCCAGCAGTACCCGGACTAAGAATGAGCAGTTCTTC.

This clonotype has a handful of counts. The chain combines TRBV5-4 with TRBJ2-3; 10 nucleotides line up with TRBD2. Germline assignment: CDR1 SGHNT and CDR2 YYREEE (reference sequence). V was pared by 7 bases and J by 3 bases, with 8 bases of the junction left unmatched. The CDR3 extends over 15 amino acids. The CDR3 loop is CASRIAGGITDTQYF. The CDR3 DNA is TGTGCCAGCCGAATAGCGGGAGGTATTACAGATACGCAGTATTTT.

This clonotype was counted only a few times. The genes are TRBV6-5 and TRBJ1-2; TRBD1 is a possible D gene (6 bases). V was cut by 10 bases and J by 7 bases, with 16 bases left in between. CDR3 size: 12 residues. CDR1 is MNHEY and CDR2 is SVGAGI in the germline V gene. Here the CDR3 DNA reads TGTGCCACCTTGGGGGGGGCACCTGGCTACACCTTC. Protein sequence: CATLGGAPGYTF.

This clonotype was detected only a few times. The chain employs TRBV12-3 or TRBV12-4 and TRBJ2-7; maybe TRBD2 (5 bases). The CDR3 has 14 amino acids. Trimming removed 2 bases at V and 0 bases at J, with 8 bases between. The CDR3 coding sequence is TGTGCCAGCAGTTTATCGGGGTTCTCCTACGAGCAGTACTTC. It translates to CASSLSGFSYEQYF.